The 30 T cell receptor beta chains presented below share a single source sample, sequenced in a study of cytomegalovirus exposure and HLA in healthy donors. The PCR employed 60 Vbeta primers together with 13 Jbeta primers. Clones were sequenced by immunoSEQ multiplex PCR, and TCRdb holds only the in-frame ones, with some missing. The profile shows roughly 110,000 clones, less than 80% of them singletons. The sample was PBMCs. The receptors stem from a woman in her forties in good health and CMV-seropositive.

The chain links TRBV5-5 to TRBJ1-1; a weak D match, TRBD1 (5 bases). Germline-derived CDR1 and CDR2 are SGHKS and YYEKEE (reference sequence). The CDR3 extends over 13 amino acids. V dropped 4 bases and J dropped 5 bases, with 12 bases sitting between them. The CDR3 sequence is CASSLRRGTEAFF. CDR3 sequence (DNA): TGTGCCAGCAGCCTCCGGCGGGGGACTGAAGCTTTCTTT.

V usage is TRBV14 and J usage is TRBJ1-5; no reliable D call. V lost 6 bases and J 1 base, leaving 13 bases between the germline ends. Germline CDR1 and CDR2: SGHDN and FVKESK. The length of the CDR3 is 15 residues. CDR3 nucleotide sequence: TGTGCCAGCAGTCGAAGACGGGAGAGCAATCAGCCCCAGCATTTT. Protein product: CASSRRRESNQPQHF.

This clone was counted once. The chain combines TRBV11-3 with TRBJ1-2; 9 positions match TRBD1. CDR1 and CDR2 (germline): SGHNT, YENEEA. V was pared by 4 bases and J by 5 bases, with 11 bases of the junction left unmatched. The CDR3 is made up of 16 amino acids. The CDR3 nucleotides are TGTGCCAGCAGCTCGAGGACAGGGGACTTGGAGTATGGCTACACCTTC. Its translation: CASSSRTGDLEYGYTF.

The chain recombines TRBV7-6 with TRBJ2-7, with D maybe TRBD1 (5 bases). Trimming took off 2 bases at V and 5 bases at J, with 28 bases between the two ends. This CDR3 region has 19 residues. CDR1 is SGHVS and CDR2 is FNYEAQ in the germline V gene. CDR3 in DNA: TGTGCCAGCAGCTTACTACAGGCCCCTAATCCCTCGACTCACCACGAGCAGTACTTC. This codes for CASSLLQAPNPSTHHEQYF.

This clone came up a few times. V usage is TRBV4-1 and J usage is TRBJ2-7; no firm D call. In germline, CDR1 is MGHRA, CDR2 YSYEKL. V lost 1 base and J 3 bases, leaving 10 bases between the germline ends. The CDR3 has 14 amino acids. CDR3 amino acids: CASSQVITSYEQYF. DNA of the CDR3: TGCGCCAGCAGCCAAGTTATCACGAGCTACGAGCAGTACTTC.

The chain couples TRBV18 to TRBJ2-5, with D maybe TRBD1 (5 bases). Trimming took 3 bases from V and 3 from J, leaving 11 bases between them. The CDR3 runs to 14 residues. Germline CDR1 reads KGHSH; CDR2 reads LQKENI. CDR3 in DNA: TGTGCCAGCTCACCTAGACAGACAGAAGAGACCCAGTACTTC. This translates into CASSPRQTEETQYF.

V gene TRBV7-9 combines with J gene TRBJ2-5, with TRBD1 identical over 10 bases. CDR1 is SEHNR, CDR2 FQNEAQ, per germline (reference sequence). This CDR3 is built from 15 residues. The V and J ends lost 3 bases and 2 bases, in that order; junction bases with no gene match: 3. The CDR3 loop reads CASSLGQGQQETQYF. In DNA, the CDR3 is TGTGCCAGCAGCTTGGGACAGGGGCAACAAGAGACCCAGTACTTC.

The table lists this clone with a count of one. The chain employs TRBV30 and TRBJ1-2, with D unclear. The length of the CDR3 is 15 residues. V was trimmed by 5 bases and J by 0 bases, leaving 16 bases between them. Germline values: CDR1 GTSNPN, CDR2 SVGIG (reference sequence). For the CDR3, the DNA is TGTGCCTGGGGGTCACGGGTCTCAACTAACTATGGCTACACCTTC. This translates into CAWGSRVSTNYGYTF. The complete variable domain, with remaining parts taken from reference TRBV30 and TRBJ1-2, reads SQTIHQWPATLVQPVGSPLSLECTVEGTSNPNLYWYRQAAGRGLQLLFYSVGIGQISSEVPQNLSASRPQDRQFILSSKKLLLSDSGFYLCAWGSRVSTNYGYTFGSGTRLTVV.

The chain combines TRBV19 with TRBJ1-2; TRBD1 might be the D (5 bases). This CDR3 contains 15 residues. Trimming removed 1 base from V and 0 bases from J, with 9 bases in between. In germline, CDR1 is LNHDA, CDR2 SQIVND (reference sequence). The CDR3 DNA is TGTGCCAGTAGTATAGGCCAGGGTACTAACTATGGCTACACCTTC. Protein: CASSIGQGTNYGYTF.

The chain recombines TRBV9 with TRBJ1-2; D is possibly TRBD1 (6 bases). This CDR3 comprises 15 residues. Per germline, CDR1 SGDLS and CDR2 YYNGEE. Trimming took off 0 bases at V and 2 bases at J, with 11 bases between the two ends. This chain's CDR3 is CASSVGGQLNYGYTF. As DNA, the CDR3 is TGTGCCAGCAGCGTAGGTGGACAGCTGAACTATGGCTACACCTTC.

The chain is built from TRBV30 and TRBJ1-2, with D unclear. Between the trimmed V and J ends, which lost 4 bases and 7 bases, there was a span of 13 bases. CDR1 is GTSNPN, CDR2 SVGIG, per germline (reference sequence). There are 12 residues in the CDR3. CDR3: CAWTSRGRGYTF. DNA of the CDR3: TGTGCCTGGACCTCGAGAGGTCGTGGCTACACCTTC.

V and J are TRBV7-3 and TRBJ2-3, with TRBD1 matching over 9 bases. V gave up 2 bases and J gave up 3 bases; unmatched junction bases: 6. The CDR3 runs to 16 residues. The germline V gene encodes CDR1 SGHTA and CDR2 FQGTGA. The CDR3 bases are TGTGCCAGCAGCTTATTACCCGGGACAGGGACAGATACGCAGTATTTT. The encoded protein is CASSLLPGTGTDTQYF.

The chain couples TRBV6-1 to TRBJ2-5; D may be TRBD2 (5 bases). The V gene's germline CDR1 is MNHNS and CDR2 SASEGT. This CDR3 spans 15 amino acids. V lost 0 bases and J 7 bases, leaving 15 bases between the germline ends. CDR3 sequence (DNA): TGTGCCAGCAGTGAAGCGATTGGGAGTAGGGTGACCCAGTACTTC. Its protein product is CASSEAIGSRVTQYF.

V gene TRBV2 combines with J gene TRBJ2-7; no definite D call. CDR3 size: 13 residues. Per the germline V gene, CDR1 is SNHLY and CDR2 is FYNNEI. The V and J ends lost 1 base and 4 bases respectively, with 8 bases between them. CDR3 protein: CASSEGQVYEQYF. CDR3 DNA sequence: TGTGCCAGCAGTGAAGGCCAGGTTTACGAGCAGTACTTC.

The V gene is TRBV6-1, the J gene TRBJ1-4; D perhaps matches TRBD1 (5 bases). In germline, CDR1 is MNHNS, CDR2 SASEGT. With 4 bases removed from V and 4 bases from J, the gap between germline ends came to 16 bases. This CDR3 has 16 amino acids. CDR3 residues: CASSVRRGFGNEKLFF. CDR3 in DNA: TGTGCCAGCAGTGTTCGACGGGGGTTTGGTAATGAAAAACTGTTTTTT.

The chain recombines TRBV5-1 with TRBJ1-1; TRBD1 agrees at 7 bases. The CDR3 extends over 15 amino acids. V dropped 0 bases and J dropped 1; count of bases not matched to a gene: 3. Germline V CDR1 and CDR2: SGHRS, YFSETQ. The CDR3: CASSLDRGGNTEAFF. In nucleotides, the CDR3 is TGCGCCAGCAGCTTGGACAGGGGAGGGAACACTGAAGCTTTCTTT.

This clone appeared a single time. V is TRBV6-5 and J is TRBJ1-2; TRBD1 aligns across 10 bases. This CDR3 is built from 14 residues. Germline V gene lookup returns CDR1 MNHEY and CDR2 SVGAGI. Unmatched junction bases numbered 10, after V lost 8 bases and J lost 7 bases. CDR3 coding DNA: TGTGCCAGCCGCCAACCTGGGACAGGGGCTGGCTACACCTTC. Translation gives CASRQPGTGAGYTF.

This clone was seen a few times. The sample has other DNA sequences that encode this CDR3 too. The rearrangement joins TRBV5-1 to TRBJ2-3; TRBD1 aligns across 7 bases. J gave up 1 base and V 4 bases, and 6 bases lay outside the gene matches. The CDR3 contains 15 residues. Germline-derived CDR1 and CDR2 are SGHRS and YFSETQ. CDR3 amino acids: CASSQGDPRTDTQYF. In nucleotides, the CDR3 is TGCGCCAGCAGCCAGGGGGACCCCCGCACAGATACGCAGTATTTT.

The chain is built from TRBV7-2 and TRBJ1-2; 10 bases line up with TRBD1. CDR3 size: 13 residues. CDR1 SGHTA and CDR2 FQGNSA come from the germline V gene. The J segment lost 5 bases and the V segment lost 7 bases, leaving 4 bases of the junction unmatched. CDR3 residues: CASNEGQGYGYTF. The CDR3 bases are TGTGCCAGCAACGAGGGACAGGGGTATGGCTACACCTTC. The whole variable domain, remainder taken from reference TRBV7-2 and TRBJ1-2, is GAGVSQSPSNKVTEKGKDVELRCDPISGHTALYWYRQSLGQGLEFLIYFQGNSAPDKSGLPSDRFSAERTGGSVSTLTIQRTQQEDSAVYLCASNEGQGYGYTFGSGTRLTVV.

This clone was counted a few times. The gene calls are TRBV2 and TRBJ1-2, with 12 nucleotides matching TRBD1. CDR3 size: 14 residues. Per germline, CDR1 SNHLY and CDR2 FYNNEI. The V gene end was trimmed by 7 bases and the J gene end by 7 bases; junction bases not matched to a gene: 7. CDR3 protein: CASIGDRGLSGYTF. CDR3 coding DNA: TGTGCCAGCATTGGGGACAGGGGGCTGTCTGGCTACACCTTC.

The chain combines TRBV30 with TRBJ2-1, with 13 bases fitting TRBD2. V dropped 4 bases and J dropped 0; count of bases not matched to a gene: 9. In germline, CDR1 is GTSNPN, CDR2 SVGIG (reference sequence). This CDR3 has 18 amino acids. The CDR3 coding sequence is TGTGCCTGGAAGGTGGGGACTAGCGGGATGAGCTCCTACAATGAGCAGTTCTTC. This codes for CAWKVGTSGMSSYNEQFF.

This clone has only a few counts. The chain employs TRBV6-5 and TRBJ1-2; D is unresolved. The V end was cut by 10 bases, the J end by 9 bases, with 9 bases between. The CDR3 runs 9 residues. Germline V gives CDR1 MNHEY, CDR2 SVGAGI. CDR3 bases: TGTGCCACCCTGTTTAGCTACACCTTC. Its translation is CATLFSYTF.

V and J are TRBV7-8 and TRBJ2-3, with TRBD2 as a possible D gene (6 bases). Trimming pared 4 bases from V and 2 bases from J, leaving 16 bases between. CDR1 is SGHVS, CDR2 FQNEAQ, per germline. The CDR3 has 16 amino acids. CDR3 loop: CASSSRGRGPTDTQYF. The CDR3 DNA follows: TGTGCCAGCAGCTCCAGAGGGCGGGGTCCCACAGATACGCAGTATTTT. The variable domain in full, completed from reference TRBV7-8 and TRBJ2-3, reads GAGVSQSPRYKVAKRGQDVALRCDPISGHVSLFWYQQALGQGPEFLTYFQNEAQLDKSGLPSDRFFAERPEGSVSTLKIQRTQQEDSAVYLCASSSRGRGPTDTQYFGPGTRLTVL.

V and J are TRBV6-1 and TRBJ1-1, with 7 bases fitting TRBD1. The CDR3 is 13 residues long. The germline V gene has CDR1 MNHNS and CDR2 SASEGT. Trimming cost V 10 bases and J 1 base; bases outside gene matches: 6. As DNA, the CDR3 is TGTGCCACCACGGGACAGAAGAACACTGAAGCTTTCTTT. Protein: CATTGQKNTEAFF.

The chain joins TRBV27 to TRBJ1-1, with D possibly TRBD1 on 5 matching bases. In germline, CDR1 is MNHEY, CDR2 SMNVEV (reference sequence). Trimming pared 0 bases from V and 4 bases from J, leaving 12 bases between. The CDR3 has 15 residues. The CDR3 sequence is CASSLSGRVGTEAFF. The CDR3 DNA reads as TGTGCCAGCAGTTTATCGGGCAGGGTTGGCACTGAAGCTTTCTTT.

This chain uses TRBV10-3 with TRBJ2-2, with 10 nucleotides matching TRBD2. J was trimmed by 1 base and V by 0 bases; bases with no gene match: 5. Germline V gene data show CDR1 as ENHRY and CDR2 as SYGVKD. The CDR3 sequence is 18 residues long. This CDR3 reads CAISESSGLAENTGELFF. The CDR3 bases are TGTGCCATCAGTGAGTCTAGCGGACTAGCGGAGAACACCGGGGAGCTGTTTTTT.

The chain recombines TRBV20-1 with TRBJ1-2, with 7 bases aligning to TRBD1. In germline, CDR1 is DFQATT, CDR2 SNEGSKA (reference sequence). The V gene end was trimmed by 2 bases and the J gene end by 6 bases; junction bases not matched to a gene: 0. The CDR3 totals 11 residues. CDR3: CSARQGDGYTF. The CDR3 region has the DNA TGCAGTGCTAGACAGGGGGATGGCTACACCTTC.

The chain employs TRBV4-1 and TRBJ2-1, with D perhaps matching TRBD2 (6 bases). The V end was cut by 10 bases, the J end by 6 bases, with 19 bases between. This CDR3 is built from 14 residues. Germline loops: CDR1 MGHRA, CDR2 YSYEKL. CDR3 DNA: TGCGCCACCAGTGGGGCTAGCGATTTCAATGAGCAGTTCTTC. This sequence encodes CATSGASDFNEQFF.

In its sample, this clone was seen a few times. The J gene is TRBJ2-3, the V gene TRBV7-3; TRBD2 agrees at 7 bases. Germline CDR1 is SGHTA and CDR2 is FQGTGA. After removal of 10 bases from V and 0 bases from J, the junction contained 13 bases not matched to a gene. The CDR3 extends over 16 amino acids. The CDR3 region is CATPLYKRDSTDTQYF. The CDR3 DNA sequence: TGTGCCACCCCCCTCTATAAGCGGGATAGCACAGATACGCAGTATTTT.

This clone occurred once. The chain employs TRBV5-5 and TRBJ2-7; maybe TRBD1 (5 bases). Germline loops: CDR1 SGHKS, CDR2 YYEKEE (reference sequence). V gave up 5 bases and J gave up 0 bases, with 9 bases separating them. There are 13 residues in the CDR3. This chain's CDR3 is CASRLTASYEQYF. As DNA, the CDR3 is TGTGCCAGCAGACTGACAGCCTCCTACGAGCAGTACTTC.